Listed below are T cell receptor beta chains from one sample, sequenced in a study of CD8+CD57+ T cells in acquired aplastic anemia. TCRdb called the reads again in MiXCR, with one record for every CDR3 protein. The table has 200,000 to 300,000 distinct CDR3 sequences, about 80% seen once. The material sequenced was sorted CD4+, CD8+, or CD8+CD57+ T cells (not recorded which) from PBMCs. These receptors were collected from a human donor with aplastic anemia. The CDR3 runs from the conserved cysteine through the conserved F or W. Each record gives: CDR3 DNA, CDR3 protein, clone size, V gene, J gene, CDR3 length, D gene. D genes are given only for firm matches. Expanded clones get a size class; other rows say once, few or many, or leave the size out.

CDR3 DNA: NA; CDR3 protein: CASSLDNEQFFEPF; clone size: NA; V gene: TRBV7-6; J gene: TRBJ2-3; CDR3 length: 14; D gene: NA
CDR3 DNA: TGTGCCAGCACCCTAGGGAGGGGCCCCTATTATGCCTACACCTTC; CDR3 protein: CASTLGRGPYYAYTF; clone size: NA; V gene: TRBV7-6; J gene: TRBJ1-2; CDR3 length: 15; D gene: NA
CDR3 DNA: TGCAGTGCTAGTCGAGGCTACGAGCAGTACTTC; CDR3 protein: CSASRGYEQYF; clone size: few; V gene: TRBV20-1; J gene: TRBJ2-7; CDR3 length: 11; D gene: NA
CDR3 DNA: TGTGCCAGCAGTCGGGACAGGGGGCCGGATACGCAGTATTTT; CDR3 protein: CASSRDRGPDTQYF; clone size: few; V gene: TRBV7-2; J gene: TRBJ2-3; CDR3 length: 14; D gene: TRBD1
CDR3 DNA: TGTGCCAGCAGTGCCACAAGCGGGGGGGACAACTTGGAGTACTTC; CDR3 protein: CASSATSGGDNLEYF; clone size: NA; V gene: TRBV9; J gene: TRBJ2-7; CDR3 length: 15; D gene: TRBD2
CDR3 DNA: TGTGCCAGCAGCCTCTGGACTAGCGAAGAGACCCAGTACTTC; CDR3 protein: CASSLWTSEETQYF; clone size: NA; V gene: TRBV11-3; J gene: TRBJ2-5; CDR3 length: 14; D gene: TRBD2
CDR3 DNA: TGTGCCAGCAGACAGGGACTAGCGGGTAGTCTGTCCCTCTTTTTT; CDR3 protein: CASRQGLAGSLSLFF; clone size: NA; V gene: TRBV7-9; J gene: TRBJ1-4; CDR3 length: 15; D gene: NA
CDR3 DNA: TGCAGTGCTAGAGATATACGGTCGAATTCACCCCTCCACTTT; CDR3 protein: CSARDIRSNSPLHF; clone size: many; V gene: TRBV20-1; J gene: TRBJ1-6; CDR3 length: 14; D gene: NA
CDR3 DNA: TGTGCCAGTGCTCCCCGGCCTAGCGCAGATACGCAGTATTTT; CDR3 protein: CASAPRPSADTQYF; clone size: NA; V gene: TRBV19; J gene: TRBJ2-3; CDR3 length: 14; D gene: NA
CDR3 DNA: TGTGCCAGCAGCTCCACCCAGCGAGACGATCAGTTGTATTTT; CDR3 protein: CASSSTQRDDQLYF; clone size: NA; V gene: TRBV9; J gene: TRBJ2-3; CDR3 length: 14; D gene: NA
CDR3 DNA: TGTGCCAGCAGTTCGGACAGGGGTTATGGCTACACCTTC; CDR3 protein: CASSSDRGYGYTF; clone size: NA; V gene: TRBV5-5; J gene: TRBJ1-2; CDR3 length: 13; D gene: TRBD1
CDR3 DNA: TGTGCCAGCAGCTGGGGTCGGAGAGCTAACTATGGCTACACCTTC; CDR3 protein: CASSWGRRANYGYTF; clone size: many; V gene: TRBV7-2; J gene: TRBJ1-2; CDR3 length: 15; D gene: NA
CDR3 DNA: TGTGCCAGCAGCCACGAGGGCGCCTCCTATAATTCACCCCTCCACTTT; CDR3 protein: CASSHEGASYNSPLHF; clone size: NA; V gene: TRBV5-4; J gene: TRBJ1-6; CDR3 length: 16; D gene: NA
CDR3 DNA: TGTGCCAGCAGTCTGGACATAAGGGGAACCTATGGCTACACCTTC; CDR3 protein: CASSLDIRGTYGYTF; clone size: NA; V gene: TRBV25-1; J gene: TRBJ1-2; CDR3 length: 15; D gene: NA
CDR3 DNA: TGCAGTGCCCCCATAGCGGGGGGGCAAGAGACCCAGTACTTC; CDR3 protein: CSAPIAGGQETQYF; clone size: few; V gene: TRBV20-1; J gene: TRBJ2-5; CDR3 length: 14; D gene: TRBD2
CDR3 DNA: NA; CDR3 protein: CASSAEAGSPLHFAFF; clone size: NA; V gene: TRBV7-2; J gene: TRBJ1-1; CDR3 length: 16; D gene: NA
CDR3 DNA: TGTGCCAGCAGCTTGTCGAGCGGCGGGCTTGTCTATGGCTACACCTTC; CDR3 protein: CASSLSSGGLVYGYTF; clone size: NA; V gene: TRBV2; J gene: TRBJ1-2; CDR3 length: 16; D gene: NA
CDR3 DNA: TGTGCCAGCAGCTTCGCGAGAGGGCATGACACAGATACGCAGTATTTT; CDR3 protein: CASSFARGHDTDTQYF; clone size: NA; V gene: TRBV7-2; J gene: TRBJ2-3; CDR3 length: 16; D gene: NA
CDR3 DNA: TGTGCCAGCAGCAATGAACGGGGCGGGGGGAGGGATGAGCAGTTCTTC; CDR3 protein: CASSNERGGGRDEQFF; clone size: NA; V gene: TRBV7-2; J gene: TRBJ2-1; CDR3 length: 16; D gene: TRBD2
CDR3 DNA: TGCGCCAGCAGCTTTGAGGAGACCACCGGCACTGAAGCTTTCTTT; CDR3 protein: CASSFEETTGTEAFF; clone size: NA; V gene: TRBV5-1; J gene: TRBJ1-1; CDR3 length: 15; D gene: NA
CDR3 DNA: TGCAGTGCAACGAACCCGACCGGGACGGGAGCCTACGAGCAGTACTTC; CDR3 protein: CSATNPTGTGAYEQYF; clone size: NA; V gene: TRBV20-1; J gene: TRBJ2-7; CDR3 length: 16; D gene: NA
CDR3 DNA: TGTGCCAGCAGCTTCTCTCGGGATCCTAAACAGTTCTTC; CDR3 protein: CASSFSRDPKQFF; clone size: NA; V gene: TRBV5-4; J gene: TRBJ2-1; CDR3 length: 13; D gene: NA
CDR3 DNA: TGTGACAGCAGCTCTGATGGGGTCCATGAGCAGTTCTTC; CDR3 protein: CDSSSDGVHEQFF; clone size: NA; V gene: TRBV11-2; J gene: TRBJ2-1; CDR3 length: 13; D gene: NA
CDR3 DNA: NA; CDR3 protein: CASSFYSCSASSKPGWPSQPQHF; clone size: once; V gene: TRBV5-5; J gene: TRBJ1-5; CDR3 length: 23; D gene: NA
CDR3 DNA: TGTGCCAGCAGCTTGACGAGGGACGGGCTCGTATATTGCTACACCTTC; CDR3 protein: CASSLTRDGLVYCYTF; clone size: NA; V gene: TRBV7-2; J gene: TRBJ1-2; CDR3 length: 16; D gene: NA
CDR3 DNA: TGTGCCAGCAGGATAAGGGGGGGATCCTACAATAAGCAGTTCTTC; CDR3 protein: CASRIRGGSYNKQFF; clone size: NA; V gene: TRBV7-9; J gene: TRBJ2-1; CDR3 length: 15; D gene: NA
CDR3 DNA: TGTGCCAGCAGCGCTGTGTGGGATGATTACTTC; CDR3 protein: CASSAVWDDYF; clone size: NA; V gene: TRBV2; J gene: TRBJ2-7; CDR3 length: 11; D gene: NA
CDR3 DNA: TGTGCCAGCAGTGGCGGGTGGAACACTGAAGCTTTCTTT; CDR3 protein: CASSGGWNTEAFF; clone size: many; V gene: TRBV7-9; J gene: TRBJ1-1; CDR3 length: 13; D gene: NA
CDR3 DNA: TGCCCCAGGACGGGGGATCACACAGATACGCAGTATTTT; CDR3 protein: CPRTGDHTDTQYF; clone size: NA; V gene: TRBV2; J gene: TRBJ2-3; CDR3 length: 13; D gene: NA
CDR3 DNA: TGTGCCAGCAGCTTAGCGGAAGGTCGGGATACGAAGGAGTTT; CDR3 protein: CASSLAEGRDTKEF; clone size: NA; V gene: TRBV7-8; J gene: TRBJ2-3; CDR3 length: 14; D gene: NA
CDR3 DNA: TGTGCCAGGGCCGCGAACACTGAAGCTTTCTTT; CDR3 protein: CARAANTEAFF; clone size: NA; V gene: TRBV11-2; J gene: TRBJ1-1; CDR3 length: 11; D gene: NA
CDR3 DNA: TGTGCCACCAGGGGAGGAAGCGGTCAAGAGACGCAGTACTTC; CDR3 protein: CATRGGSGQETQYF; clone size: NA; V gene: TRBV15; J gene: TRBJ2-5; CDR3 length: 14; D gene: NA
CDR3 DNA: TGTGCCAGCGGCTTCGGGGGAACAGATACGCAGCAGTATTTT; CDR3 protein: CASGFGGTDTQQYF; clone size: NA; V gene: TRBV7-8; J gene: TRBJ2-3; CDR3 length: 14; D gene: NA
CDR3 DNA: TGTGCCAGCAGCTTAGGTCCTACAGGGAACACTGAATCTTTCTTT; CDR3 protein: CASSLGPTGNTESFF; clone size: NA; V gene: TRBV7-2; J gene: TRBJ1-1; CDR3 length: 15; D gene: NA
CDR3 DNA: TGCGCCAGCAGCCAAGAGAGGGGGACGGACTATGGCTACACCTTC; CDR3 protein: CASSQERGTDYGYTF; clone size: NA; V gene: TRBV4-3; J gene: TRBJ1-2; CDR3 length: 15; D gene: NA
CDR3 DNA: TGTGCCAGCAGTTTAGAGGGCATTGAAGCTTTCTTT; CDR3 protein: CASSLEGIEAFF; clone size: once; V gene: TRBV12-3/TRBV12-4; J gene: TRBJ1-1; CDR3 length: 12; D gene: NA
CDR3 DNA: TGTGCCATCCCCCCGGTCGTCAGGGGTCTACGAGCAGTATTT; CDR3 protein: CAIPPVVRGLRAVF; clone size: NA; V gene: TRBV7-2; J gene: TRBJ1-1; CDR3 length: 14; D gene: NA
CDR3 DNA: TGTGCCAGCGGGAGAGGTGGGAACATACAGTTTTTT; CDR3 protein: CASGRGGNIQFF; clone size: NA; V gene: TRBV9; J gene: TRBJ2-4; CDR3 length: 12; D gene: NA
CDR3 DNA: TGTGCCATCAGTGCAGCGGGAGGTCCCGATACGCAGTATTTT; CDR3 protein: CAISAAGGPDTQYF; clone size: NA; V gene: TRBV12-3/TRBV12-4; J gene: TRBJ2-3; CDR3 length: 14; D gene: TRBD2
CDR3 DNA: TGTGCCAACGGAGGCGGGGGCACAGATAAGCAGTATTTT; CDR3 protein: CANGGGGTDKQYF; clone size: NA; V gene: TRBV2; J gene: TRBJ2-3; CDR3 length: 13; D gene: NA
CDR3 DNA: TGTAGCGCCAGCAGCGGCAGCGCCCAAAATACCCAGTTCTTC; CDR3 protein: CSASSGSAQNTQFF; clone size: NA; V gene: TRBV15; J gene: TRBJ2-1; CDR3 length: 14; D gene: NA
CDR3 DNA: TGTGCCAGCAGCTTAGGGGATGAAGATTATGGCTACACCTTC; CDR3 protein: CASSLGDEDYGYTF; clone size: NA; V gene: TRBV5-1; J gene: TRBJ1-2; CDR3 length: 14; D gene: NA
CDR3 DNA: NA; CDR3 protein: CATSFGPGAETLFF; clone size: NA; V gene: TRBV15; J gene: TRBJ1-4; CDR3 length: 14; D gene: NA
CDR3 DNA: TGTGCCAGCGTAGGAGGGGGGAACATTCAGTACTTC; CDR3 protein: CASVGGGNIQYF; clone size: NA; V gene: TRBV2; J gene: TRBJ2-4; CDR3 length: 12; D gene: NA
CDR3 DNA: TGTGCCAGCAGCACCTCGACAGGAGGAAACACGATATTT; CDR3 protein: CASSTSTGGNTIF; clone size: NA; V gene: TRBV9; J gene: TRBJ2-3; CDR3 length: 13; D gene: NA
CDR3 DNA: TGTGCCAGCAGCCAGGCTAGTGGAGGCTACTACAATGAGCACTTC; CDR3 protein: CASSQASGGYYNEHF; clone size: NA; V gene: TRBV2; J gene: TRBJ2-1; CDR3 length: 15; D gene: NA
CDR3 DNA: TGTGCCAGCACGTTGGGGCAGGGGGCATCCTTCTTTGAGTACTTC; CDR3 protein: CASTLGQGASFFEYF; clone size: NA; V gene: TRBV9; J gene: TRBJ2-7; CDR3 length: 15; D gene: TRBD1
CDR3 DNA: TGTGCCAGCAGTATAGCATGCGGAGCCTACACTGAGAAGTTCTTC; CDR3 protein: CASSIACGAYTEKFF; clone size: NA; V gene: TRBV9; J gene: TRBJ2-1; CDR3 length: 15; D gene: NA
CDR3 DNA: TGTGCCAGTAGTATGACAGAGCAAGAGACCCAGTACTTC; CDR3 protein: CASSMTEQETQYF; clone size: NA; V gene: TRBV19; J gene: TRBJ2-5; CDR3 length: 13; D gene: NA
CDR3 DNA: TGCAGTGCTAGAGACAGGGTTTACGAGCAGTACTTC; CDR3 protein: CSARDRVYEQYF; clone size: NA; V gene: TRBV20-1; J gene: TRBJ2-7; CDR3 length: 12; D gene: NA
CDR3 DNA: TGTGCCAGCAGCTTAATTAGCGGAAATCGAGCCTACGAGCAGTACTTC; CDR3 protein: CASSLISGNRAYEQYF; clone size: NA; V gene: TRBV7-2; J gene: TRBJ2-7; CDR3 length: 16; D gene: NA
CDR3 DNA: TGTGCCAGCAGCCAGTCGTATAGGGACAATGCGCAGTACTTC; CDR3 protein: CASSQSYRDNAQYF; clone size: NA; V gene: TRBV2; J gene: TRBJ2-7; CDR3 length: 14; D gene: NA
CDR3 DNA: TGTGCCAGCAGCTGGGGGTGGAGCTCAAACTCTGGGGAGCTGTTTTTT; CDR3 protein: CASSWGWSSNSGELFF; clone size: once; V gene: TRBV7-2; J gene: TRBJ2-2; CDR3 length: 16; D gene: NA
CDR3 DNA: TGTGCCAGCAGCTTGGTCGACAGTCCCGATACGCAGTGTTTT; CDR3 protein: CASSLVDSPDTQCF; clone size: NA; V gene: TRBV5-6; J gene: TRBJ2-3; CDR3 length: 14; D gene: NA
CDR3 DNA: TGTGCCAGCAGTGTAGGGGGCAATGAGCAGTACTTC; CDR3 protein: CASSVGGNEQYF; clone size: once; V gene: TRBV27; J gene: TRBJ2-5; CDR3 length: 12; D gene: TRBD1
CDR3 DNA: TGTGCCAGCAGCTTAGTGCCCGGGGCGCTGACTTTTGATTTT; CDR3 protein: CASSLVPGALTFDF; clone size: few; V gene: TRBV7-9; J gene: TRBJ2-3; CDR3 length: 14; D gene: NA
CDR3 DNA: TGTGCCAGCGGGGTGACTAGCGGGAGCGGAGATACGCAGTATTTT; CDR3 protein: CASGVTSGSGDTQYF; clone size: NA; V gene: TRBV2; J gene: TRBJ2-3; CDR3 length: 15; D gene: TRBD2